Each of the 19 T cell receptor beta chains below was sequenced from the same sample in a study of blood T cell repertoires in COVID-19. TCRdb's copy holds only in-frame clones and misses some; the assay was immunoSEQ multiplex PCR. Of about 180,000 clones listed, about 87% are singletons. Specimen: peripheral blood. These receptors all stem from a man in his forties or fifties with active or convalescent COVID-19.

The chain has TRBV2 and TRBJ2-4; 10 bases align to TRBD1. Trimming removed 10 bases from V and 4 bases from J; junction bases left unmatched: 4. This CDR3 spans 13 amino acids. Germline V gene lookup returns CDR1 SNHLY and CDR2 FYNNEI. The CDR3 sequence is CATADRGKNIQYF. The CDR3 bases are TGTGCCACCGCGGACAGGGGGAAAAACATTCAGTACTTC.

This clone was observed a single time. The J gene is TRBJ2-1, the V gene TRBV5-4; possibly TRBD1 for D (6 bases). The CDR3 runs to 15 residues. Trimming removed 2 bases from V and 2 bases from J, with 11 bases in between. CDR1 is SGHNT, CDR2 YYREEE, per germline (reference sequence). The CDR3 DNA follows: TGTGCCAGCAGCTTACAGGGATTTCCCTACAATGAGCAGTTCTTC. It yields the protein CASSLQGFPYNEQFF.

In its sample, this clone was seen once. This rearrangement joins TRBV28 to TRBJ1-1; the match to TRBD1 covers 8 bases. J lost 2 bases, V lost 6 bases, and 23 bases had no gene match. This CDR3 has 20 amino acids. The germline V gene encodes CDR1 MDHEN and CDR2 SYDVKM. The CDR3 here is CASSYGTQGARLKTNTEAFF. The CDR3 DNA sequence: TGTGCCAGCAGCTATGGGACTCAGGGGGCACGGTTGAAGACAAACACTGAAGCTTTCTTT.

This clone was counted between two and nine times. V gene TRBV4-2 combines with J gene TRBJ2-3; 7 bases are a match to TRBD2. Per the germline V gene, CDR1 is LGHNA and CDR2 is YNFKEQ. The CDR3 covers 15 residues. The J segment lost 5 bases and the V segment lost 4 bases, leaving 9 bases of the junction unmatched. The CDR3 DNA reads TGTGCCAGCAGCCTAGCGGCGGGGGAGGTAGATACGCAGTATTTT. This translates into CASSLAAGEVDTQYF.

The chain uses TRBV4-1 and TRBJ1-2; tentatively, D is TRBD1 (6 bases). Trimming took off 0 bases at V and 5 bases at J, with 19 bases between the two ends. The CDR3 runs 17 residues. Germline CDR1 is MGHRA and CDR2 is YSYEKL. The CDR3 here is CASSQESGRQGHYGYTF. CDR3 coding DNA: TGCGCCAGCAGCCAAGAATCGGGACGGCAGGGGCATTATGGCTACACCTTC.

The chain joins TRBV10-2 to TRBJ1-1; 7 bases align to TRBD1. V dropped 4 bases and J dropped 1; count of bases not matched to a gene: 6. The CDR3 is made up of 15 amino acids. Looked up from germline, CDR1 is WSHSY and CDR2 is SAAADI. The CDR3 protein is CASSATGWRNTEAFF. Here the CDR3 DNA reads TGCGCCAGCAGTGCGACAGGGTGGCGGAACACTGAAGCTTTCTTT.

The chain carries TRBV29-1 and TRBJ2-1, with 9 nucleotides matching TRBD1. Germline trimming cut 7 bases from V and 8 bases from J; bases unmatched to any gene: 3. The CDR3 sequence is 11 residues long. Per germline, CDR1 SQVTM and CDR2 ANQGSEA. CDR3 DNA sequence: TGCAGCGGGGGACAGGGCTATGAGCAGTTCTTC. It yields the protein CSGGQGYEQFF.

The genes are TRBV19 and TRBJ1-2; no reliable D call. The CDR3 is 13 amino acids. The V end was cut by 3 bases, the J end by 8 bases, with 13 bases between. CDR1 LNHDA and CDR2 SQIVND come from the germline V gene (reference sequence). Here the CDR3 DNA reads TGTGCCAGTAGTATCGAGGGAATCGGGGGCTACACCTTC. This encodes CASSIEGIGGYTF.

This CDR3 reads CALYRVPYNEQFF. The CDR3 DNA is TGTGCCCTTTACAGGGTACCCTACAATGAGCAGTTCTTC. The chain combines TRBV7-9 with TRBJ2-1; possible D gene TRBD1, 6 bases. V lost 11 bases, J lost 2 bases, and 13 bases lay in between. The CDR3 has 13 amino acids. Per germline, CDR1 SEHNR and CDR2 FQNEAQ (reference sequence).

V gene TRBV19 combines with J gene TRBJ1-2; a weak D match, TRBD1 (5 bases). The germline V gene encodes CDR1 LNHDA and CDR2 SQIVND (reference sequence). V was shortened by 3 bases and J by 10 bases, with 15 bases between the two germline ends. The CDR3 totals 13 residues. CDR3 sequence (DNA): TGTGCCAGTAGTATCGGTGGCAGGGAGGCCTACACCTTC. It yields the protein CASSIGGREAYTF.

The chain employs TRBV7-2 and TRBJ1-5; D is unclear. The CDR3 covers 17 residues. Germline CDR1 reads SGHTA; CDR2 reads FQGNSA. Trimming left V 6 bases short and J 0 bases short, with 18 bases between. For the CDR3, the DNA is TGTGCCAGCAGTTCTCAAAGCGCATGGTCTAGCAATCAGCCCCAGCATTTT. Translating gives CASSSQSAWSSNQPQHF.

This chain connects TRBV11-2 to TRBJ1-1; 7 bases agree with TRBD1. CDR1 and CDR2 (germline): SGHAT, FQNNGV. CDR3 length: 15 amino acids. J was trimmed by 6 bases and V by 5 bases; bases with no gene match: 12. DNA for the CDR3: TGTGCCAGCAGCGTAAAAACAGGGGTGGGGGCTGAAGCTTTCTTT. Its translation: CASSVKTGVGAEAFF.

This rearrangement joins TRBV6-5 to TRBJ1-5; 10 bases are shared with TRBD1. Per germline, CDR1 MNHEY and CDR2 SVGAGI. V lost 6 bases and J lost 5; bases outside the gene matches: 4. This CDR3 contains 14 residues. The CDR3 sequence is CASSRDRGDQPQHF. The CDR3 DNA follows: TGTGCCAGCAGCCGGGACAGGGGCGATCAGCCCCAGCATTTT.

V usage is TRBV4-2 and J usage is TRBJ1-2, with D possibly TRBD1 on 5 matching bases. V was cut by 7 bases and J by 3 bases, with 18 bases left in between. The CDR3 is made up of 15 amino acids. The germline V gene encodes CDR1 LGHNA and CDR2 YNFKEQ. The CDR3 coding sequence is TGTGCCAGCAAGGATAGGGGTTCTCGGCACTATGGCTACACCTTC. The encoded protein is CASKDRGSRHYGYTF.

J is TRBJ1-1 and V is TRBV5-5, with D perhaps matching TRBD1 (5 bases). The V end lost 3 bases, the J end lost 6 bases, and 12 bases lay between the germline ends. CDR3 length: 13 residues. CDR1 is SGHKS, CDR2 YYEKEE, per germline (reference sequence). The CDR3 region is CASSSAREAEAFF. The CDR3 DNA follows: TGTGCCAGCAGCTCAGCCAGGGAGGCTGAAGCTTTCTTT.

This sequence joins TRBV4-1 and TRBJ1-5; D is uncertain. Between the trimmed V and J ends, which lost 2 bases and 5 bases, there was a span of 16 bases. The CDR3 is 16 residues long. Germline V gene lookup returns CDR1 MGHRA and CDR2 YSYEKL. The CDR3 here is CASSQSGSWRDQPQHF. CDR3 nucleotides: TGCGCCAGCAGCCAATCTGGGTCCTGGAGGGATCAGCCCCAGCATTTT.

This chain links TRBV29-1 with TRBJ1-2; TRBD1 matches 7 bases. V was clipped by 3 bases and J by 1 base; unmatched bases: 5. Germline assignment: CDR1 SQVTM and CDR2 ANQGSEA. CDR3 length: 14 residues. CDR3 DNA: TGCAGCGTTGATGTCCACAGGGGTAACTATGGCTACACCTTC. It yields the protein CSVDVHRGNYGYTF.

This chain's CDR3 is CASSPQGGSYNEQFF. The CDR3 DNA follows: TGTGCCAGCAGCCCACAGGGGGGGTCCTACAATGAGCAGTTCTTC. The chain carries TRBV7-9 and TRBJ2-1; the D gene is possibly TRBD1 (8 bases). From germline, CDR1 is SEHNR and CDR2 FQNEAQ (reference sequence). The V end was cut by 5 bases, the J end by 1 base, with 12 bases between. The CDR3 runs 15 residues. Looking up the rest from reference TRBV7-9 and TRBJ2-1 gives the full variable domain: DTGVSQNPRHKITKRGQNVTFRCDPISEHNRLYWYRQTLGQGPEFLTYFQNEAQLEKSRLLSDRFSAERPKGSFSTLEIQRTEQGDSAMYLCASSPQGGSYNEQFFGPGTRLTVL.

The chain has TRBV19 and TRBJ1-2; 9 bases are a match to TRBD1. From germline, CDR1 is LNHDA and CDR2 SQIVND (reference sequence). The V and J ends lost 7 bases and 1 base, in that order; junction bases with no gene match: 10. CDR3 length equals 16 residues. The CDR3 sequence is CASITTGGPFNYGYTF. DNA of the CDR3: TGTGCCAGTATTACGACAGGGGGGCCCTTTAACTATGGCTACACCTTC.